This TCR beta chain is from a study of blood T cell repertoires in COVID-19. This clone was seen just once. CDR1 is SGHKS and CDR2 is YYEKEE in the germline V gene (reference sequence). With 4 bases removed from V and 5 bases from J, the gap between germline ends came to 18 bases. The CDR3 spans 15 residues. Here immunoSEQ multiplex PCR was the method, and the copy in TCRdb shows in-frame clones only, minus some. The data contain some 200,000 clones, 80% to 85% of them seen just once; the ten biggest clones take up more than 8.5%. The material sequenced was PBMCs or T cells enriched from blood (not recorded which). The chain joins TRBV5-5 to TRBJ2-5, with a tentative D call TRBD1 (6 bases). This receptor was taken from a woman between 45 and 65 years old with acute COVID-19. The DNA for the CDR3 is TGTGCCAGCAGCCTCCTTACAGGGAGCTGGGAGACCCAGTACTTC. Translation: CASSLLTGSWETQYF.